This TCR beta chain derives from a study of T-cell memory formation after mild COVID-19. Study as a whole: There were largely donor-specific TCR clusters.

5'RACE with constant-segment primers yielded barcoded, UMI-tagged TCR alpha and TCR beta cDNA libraries. TCRdb used MiXCR to reprocess the 5' RACE reads, holding one entry per CDR3 protein. This table has a few hundred thousand distinct CDR3 sequences, approximately 27% appearing once. This CDR3 is built from 13 residues. V lost 3 bases to trimming and J lost 3 bases, with 9 bases between them. Germline values: CDR1 DFQATT, CDR2 SNEGSKA (reference sequence). This clonotype appeared a few times. The chain joins TRBV20-1 to TRBJ2-1; D gene unclear. The sequenced material came from PBMCs or a T cell subset sorted from them (not recorded which). The receptor was isolated from an adult woman who had mild COVID-19 (a few samples of this study predate the infection). Cell type and time point are not known. CDR3 loop: CSARELNYNEQFF. The CDR3 DNA reads TGCAGTGCTAGGGAGCTTAACTACAATGAGCAGTTCTTC.